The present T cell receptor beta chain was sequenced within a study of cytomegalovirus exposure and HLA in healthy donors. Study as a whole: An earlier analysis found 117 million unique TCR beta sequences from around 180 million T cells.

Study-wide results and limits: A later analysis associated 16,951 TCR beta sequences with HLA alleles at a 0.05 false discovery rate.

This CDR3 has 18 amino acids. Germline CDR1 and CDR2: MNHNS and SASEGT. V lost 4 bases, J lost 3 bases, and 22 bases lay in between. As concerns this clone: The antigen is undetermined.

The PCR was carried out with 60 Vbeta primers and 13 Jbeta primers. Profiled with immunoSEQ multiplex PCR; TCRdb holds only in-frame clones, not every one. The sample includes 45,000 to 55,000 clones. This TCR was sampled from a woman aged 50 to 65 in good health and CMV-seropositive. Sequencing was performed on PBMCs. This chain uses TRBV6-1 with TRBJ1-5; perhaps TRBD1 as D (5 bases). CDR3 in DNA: TGTGCCAGCAGTGCCCTTCTGCGCCACAGCGGGACCAATCAGCCCCAGCATTTT. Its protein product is CASSALLRHSGTNQPQHF.